The entry below describes one T cell receptor beta chain. What it recognizes is unknown. The PCR employed 60 Vbeta primers together with 13 Jbeta primers. Assay used: immunoSEQ multiplex PCR; TCRdb lists only in-frame clones, some missing. The sample has about 89,000 clones; around 76% are singletons. The ends were cut back, 0 bases at V and 8 bases at J, with 13 bases in the middle. Germline V lookup: CDR1 MNHNS, CDR2 SASEGT. The CDR3 has 14 amino acids. The entry originates in a study of cytomegalovirus exposure and HLA in healthy donors. At the level of the study: Among the roughly 430 genotyped donors, around 81% were placed in the Caucasian-associated ancestry cluster.

Study-level results: Clonal expansion was found to be greater in HLA-associated TCR beta chains than in equally common others in a later analysis. Presence/absence analysis assumed near-uniform sequencing depth across donors.

The rearrangement uses TRBV6-1 and TRBJ1-1; D possibly corresponds to TRBD1 (5 bases). The sample was PBMCs. The receptor comes from a man younger than 45 in good health and CMV-seropositive. The CDR3: CASSEAISGGEAFF. The CDR3 nucleotides read TGTGCCAGCAGTGAAGCCATCTCGGGGGGGGAAGCTTTCTTT.